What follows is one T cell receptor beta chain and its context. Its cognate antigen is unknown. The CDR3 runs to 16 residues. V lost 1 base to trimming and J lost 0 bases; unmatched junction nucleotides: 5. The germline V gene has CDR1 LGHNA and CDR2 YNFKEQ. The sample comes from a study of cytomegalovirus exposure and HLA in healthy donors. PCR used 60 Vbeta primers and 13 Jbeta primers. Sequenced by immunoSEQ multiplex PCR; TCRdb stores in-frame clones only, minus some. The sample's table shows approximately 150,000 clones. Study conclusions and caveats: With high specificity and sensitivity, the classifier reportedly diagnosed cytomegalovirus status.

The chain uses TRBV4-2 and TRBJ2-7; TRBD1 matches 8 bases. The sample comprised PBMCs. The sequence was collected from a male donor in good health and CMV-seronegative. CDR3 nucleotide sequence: TGTGCCAGCAGCCAAGGGGTCACAGGGGGCTCCTACGAGCAGTACTTC. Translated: CASSQGVTGGSYEQYF.